Presented here are 5 T cell receptor beta chains from one specimen sequenced in a study of cytomegalovirus exposure and HLA in healthy donors listed by TCRdb under 2017. Libraries came from the immunoSEQ multiplex PCR assay. Here the immuneACCESS table is served through TCRdb, limited to in-frame sequences with V and J called. Missing clones are a known gap in these copies; in checked studies unresolved V genes cover under half, and the rest lacks a known reason. Across this sample there are about 350,000 clones, with about 90% seen only once. The ten largest clonotypes hold about 1% of the sample. The material sequenced was PBMCs. These receptors were collected from a woman in her 30s in good health and CMV-seropositive.

The V gene is TRBV5-1, the J gene TRBJ2-1, with 11 bases identical to TRBD2. CDR3 length: 16 residues. With V trimmed by 4 bases and J by 4 bases, 7 bases remained unmatched. The germline V gene encodes CDR1 SGHRS and CDR2 YFSETQ. Here the CDR3 reads CASSRTSGGMYNEQFF. In nucleotides, the CDR3 is TGCGCCAGCAGCCGAACTAGCGGGGGTATGTACAATGAGCAGTTCTTC.

The J gene is TRBJ1-1, the V gene TRBV9; D not resolved. Germline V lookup: CDR1 SGDLS, CDR2 YYNGEE. This CDR3 is 15 amino acids long. V was pared by 1 base and J by 1 base, with 11 bases between. The CDR3 coding sequence is TGTGCCAGCAGCGTAACGGTCGACGGGAACACTGAAGCTTTCTTT. Translated, it gives CASSVTVDGNTEAFF.

This sequence joins TRBV27 and TRBJ1-5, with a tentative D call TRBD1 (5 bases). CDR1 and CDR2 from the germline V gene are MNHEY and SMNVEV (reference sequence). This CDR3 contains 14 residues. Trimming removed 8 bases at V and 6 bases at J, with 17 bases between. Here the CDR3 DNA reads TGTGCCAGCGGTATTCTGGGGGTTCGTCAGCCCCAGCATTTT. Protein: CASGILGVRQPQHF.

This clone was detected a few times. This chain connects TRBV6-5 to TRBJ1-6, with D maybe TRBD1 (6 bases). V dropped 2 bases and J dropped 13 bases, with 15 bases sitting between them. The germline gives CDR1 MNHEY, CDR2 SVGAGI. The CDR3 sequence is 14 residues long. CDR3 nucleotides: TGTGCCAGCAGTTACACACAGGGTGATTATCCCCTCCACTTT. It codes for CASSYTQGDYPLHF.

This clone was recorded a few times. The rearrangement uses TRBV2 and TRBJ2-5; D unclear. Germline values: CDR1 SNHLY, CDR2 FYNNEI. V was trimmed by 4 bases and J by 7 bases, leaving 10 bases between them. This CDR3 has 12 amino acids. The CDR3 spells CASSAKSWTQYF. DNA of the CDR3: TGTGCCAGCAGTGCCAAATCTTGGACCCAGTACTTC.